The 25 T cell receptor beta chains reported below all come from one sample, sequenced in a study of tumor-infiltrating lymphocytes in primary liver carcinoma. With a constant-region primer, TCR beta cDNA was made from about 0.55 ug of total RNA. What produced the TCR beta libraries was three nested multiplex PCR rounds using slightly modified ARM-PCR. Researchers ran the first two PCR rounds for approximately 9 cycles each with TRBV1-TRBV30 forward primers and a C-beta reverse primer. TCRdb reprocessed the multiplex PCR reads via MiXCR and lists one record per CDR3 protein. This repertoire shows some 40,000 distinct CDR3 sequences, approximately 71% found once; its top ten account for 37%. DNA and RNA were both co-extracted from around 20-30 mg of bulk tissue that had not been sorted. The sample comprised tumor-adjacent normal liver tissue. All receptors derive from a man in his forties or fifties with primary liver carcinoma and hepatitis B virus infection.

The chain employs TRBV6-2 or TRBV6-3 and TRBJ2-7; 7 nucleotides align to TRBD1. The CDR3 has 14 residues. Germline CDR1 is MNHEY and CDR2 is SVGEGT. V shed 7 bases and J 3 bases; nucleotides not matched to a gene: 9. CDR3 amino acids: CASIPEDRFYEQYF. CDR3 coding DNA: TGTGCCAGCATCCCTGAGGACAGGTTCTACGAGCAGTACTTC.

Concerning this clonotype itself: Because the CDR3 is missing its conserved closing phenylalanine or tryptophan, this is likely a read error. The rearrangement joins TRBV14 to TRBJ2-5; 7 bases agree with TRBD2. Germline CDR1 SGHDN, CDR2 FVKESK. The CDR3 is made up of 19 amino acids. The CDR3 region is CASSQGSGRGAYFGETQYS. CDR3 nucleotide sequence: TGTGCCAGCAGCCAAGGTTCTGGGAGGGGCGCTTACTTCGGGGAGACTCAGTACTCC.

This clonotype was counted once. The chain recombines TRBV7-2 with TRBJ2-7; TRBD2 is a possible D gene (5 bases). V lost 1 base to trimming and J lost 7 bases, with 11 bases between them. This CDR3 comprises 13 residues. Germline V gives CDR1 SGHTA, CDR2 FQGNSA. The CDR3 loop is CASSLVPGSEQYF. DNA for the CDR3: TGTGCCAGCAGCTTAGTCCCGGGGAGTGAGCAGTACTTC.

Concerning this clonotype itself: At one end, the junction sequence differs from germline, possibly due to a read error. The rearrangement joins TRBV6-1 to TRBJ2-1, with TRBD1 matching over 7 bases. The germline V gene has CDR1 MNHNS and CDR2 SASEGT. CDR3 length equals 15 residues. The CDR3 is CASSATGNSYNEQFF. For the CDR3, the DNA is TGTGCCAGCAGCGCGACAGGGAACTCCTACAATGAACAGTTCTTC.

Of note for this clonotype: Possible read error: a much larger clone is one base away. This rearrangement joins TRBV5-4 to TRBJ2-1; D unresolved. The CDR3 spans 17 residues. Germline V gives CDR1 SGHNT, CDR2 YYREEE (reference sequence). The V end lost 4 bases, the J end lost 8 bases, and 25 bases lay between the germline ends. For the CDR3, the DNA is TGTGCCAGCAGCCAGGTCGTAGGGTGCCAAGGTGTCCATGAGCAGTTCTTC. It translates to CASSQVVGCQGVHEQFF.

Remarks on this clonotype: Germline is not matched at one junction end, which may reflect a read error. The chain carries TRBV6-5 and TRBJ2-2; D is possibly TRBD2 (5 bases). CDR3 length equals 18 residues. Germline-derived CDR1 and CDR2 are MNHEY and SVGAGI. The CDR3 DNA sequence: TGTGCCAGCAGCTCCTGGACTGGCGGCTTCGCGAACAACGGGGAGCTGTTTTTT. This codes for CASSSWTGGFANNGELFF.

This clonotype was recorded a few times. The chain links TRBV6-1 to TRBJ2-5, with 12 bases fitting TRBD2. Germline V gene sequence: CDR1 MNHNS, CDR2 SASEGT. Trimming took 3 bases from V and 5 from J; bases not matched to a gene: 4. The CDR3 is 15 residues long. The CDR3 loop is CASSERTSGRETQYF. The CDR3 region has the DNA TGTGCCAGCAGTGAGCGAACTAGCGGGAGGGAGACCCAGTACTTC.

The chain uses TRBV20-1 and TRBJ2-1; weak D call: TRBD2 (5 bases). The germline CDR1 and CDR2 sequences are DFQATT and SNEGSKA (reference sequence). CDR3 size: 14 residues. Trimming stripped 5 bases from V and 7 bases from J, with 18 bases between. Here the CDR3 reads CSALAGSRGNEQFF. In DNA, the CDR3 is TGCAGTGCTTTAGCCGGGTCTCGAGGGAATGAGCAGTTCTTC.

In the case of this clonotype: The junction does not match germline at one end; this may be a read error. The rearrangement uses TRBV6-2 or TRBV6-3 and TRBJ1-1, with no clear D. This CDR3 is built from 12 residues. Germline V lookup: CDR1 MNHEY, CDR2 SVGEGT. CDR3 in amino acids: CASGIRDTETFF. The CDR3 DNA reads as TGTGCCAGCGGGATACGTGACACTGAAACTTTCTTT.

The chain carries TRBV11-1 and TRBJ2-7; D is ambiguous. The CDR3 has 14 residues. The V end lost 6 bases, the J end lost 6 bases, and 18 bases lay between the germline ends. Germline loops: CDR1 SGHAT, CDR2 FQDESV (reference sequence). In nucleotides, the CDR3 is TGTGCCAGCAGTCCTGGACGGCCATTCTGCGAGCAGTACTTC. This codes for CASSPGRPFCEQYF.

V is TRBV7-9 and J is TRBJ1-2, with D possibly being TRBD1 (5 bases). The germline gives CDR1 SEHNR, CDR2 FQNEAQ (reference sequence). This CDR3 region has 14 residues. CDR3 region: CTTNTTGGELGYTF. The CDR3 DNA follows: TGTACCACCAACACAACTGGGGGAGAGCTGGGCTACACCTTC. Together with reference TRBV7-9 and TRBJ1-2, the CDR3 gives the full variable domain: DTGVSQNPRHKITKRGQNVTFRCDPISEHNRLYWYRQTLGQGPEFLTYFQNEAQLEKSRLLSDRFSAERPKGSFSTLEIQRTEQGDSAMYLCTTNTTGGELGYTFGSGTRLTVV.

This clonotype was observed many times. The chain has TRBV11-2 and TRBJ2-3, with D possibly matching TRBD2 (5 bases). This CDR3 has 15 amino acids. V lost 3 bases to trimming and J lost 3 bases, with 13 bases between them. The germline gives CDR1 SGHAT, CDR2 FQNNGV. The DNA of the CDR3 is TGTGCCAGCAGCTTTCGGACTCACTATACAGATACGCAGTATTTT. This translates into CASSFRTHYTDTQYF. Filled out from reference TRBV11-2 and TRBJ2-3, the complete variable domain reads EAGVAQSPRYKIIEKRQSVAFWCNPISGHATLYWYQQILGQGPKLLIQFQNNGVVDDSQLPKDRFSAERLKGVDSTLKIQPAKLEDSAVYLCASSFRTHYTDTQYFGPGTRLTVL.

Concerning this clonotype itself: One junction end disagrees with the germline gene, perhaps due to a read error. The V and J genes are TRBV29-1 and TRBJ2-3; 8 positions match TRBD2. This CDR3 is built from 14 residues. Germline CDR1 is SQVTM and CDR2 is ANQGSEA. CDR3 sequence: CGVSGRGASDTQYF. Here the CDR3 DNA reads TGCGGCGTTTCCGGGAGGGGGGCGTCAGATACGCAGTATTTT.

This chain uses TRBV29-1 with TRBJ1-1; no reliable D call. Germline CDR1 and CDR2: SQVTM and ANQGSEA. The CDR3 consists of 13 residues. V was shortened by 8 bases and J by 3 bases, with 16 bases between the two germline ends. The CDR3 region is CSPIRHLDTEAFF. The DNA of the CDR3 is TGCAGCCCGATTAGACATCTCGACACTGAAGCTTTCTTT. The full variable domain, with the rest looked up from reference TRBV29-1 and TRBJ1-1, is SAVISQKPSRDICQRGTSLTIQCQVDSQVTMMFWYRQQPGQSLTLIATANQGSEATYESGFVIDKFPISRPNLTFSTLTVSNMSPEDSSIYLCSPIRHLDTEAFFGQGTRLTVV.

This clonotype is medium-sized by share. The chain couples TRBV29-1 to TRBJ2-5; tentatively, D is TRBD1 (5 bases). V dropped 5 bases and J dropped 3 bases, with 16 bases sitting between them. The germline gives CDR1 SQVTM, CDR2 ANQGSEA. The CDR3 is made up of 14 amino acids. The CDR3 coding sequence is TGCAGCGTTTCCGCCATGACAGTAAAAGAGACCCAGTACTTC. This codes for CSVSAMTVKETQYF. The entire variable domain, with the rest obtained from reference TRBV29-1 and TRBJ2-5, is as follows: SAVISQKPSRDICQRGTSLTIQCQVDSQVTMMFWYRQQPGQSLTLIATANQGSEATYESGFVIDKFPISRPNLTFSTLTVSNMSPEDSSIYLCSVSAMTVKETQYFGPGTRLLVL.

Points on this clonotype: An end of the junction does not agree with germline; a read error may underlie this. This chain links TRBV7-9 with TRBJ2-7; D gene unclear. The CDR3 loop spans 13 amino acids. Germline V lookup: CDR1 SEHNR, CDR2 FQNEAQ (reference sequence). CDR3 DNA: TGTGCCAGCAGCTTTGAGAACTCCTACGAGCAGTGCTTC. Protein: CASSFENSYEQCF.

To note about this clonotype: Because it lacks the conserved phenylalanine or tryptophan at the end, this CDR3 is likely a read error. The gene calls are TRBV6-1 and TRBJ2-1, with D perhaps matching TRBD2 (7 bases). The CDR3 is 16 amino acids. From germline, CDR1 is MNHNS and CDR2 SASEGT. The CDR3 sequence is CARSEDAGAVYNEQFL. The DNA for the CDR3 is TGTGCCAGGAGTGAAGATGCGGGGGCGGTCTACAATGAACAGTTCCTC.

This clonotype showed up many times. A clone one base away is much larger, so this may be a read error. J is TRBJ2-1 and V is TRBV7-8; 7 nucleotides line up with TRBD1. The CDR3 loop spans 15 amino acids. Per the germline V gene, CDR1 is SGHVS and CDR2 is FQNEAQ. In DNA form, the CDR3 reads TGTGCCAGCAGCTTAACAGGGGTTCCCTACAATGAGCGGTTCTTC. Encoded protein: CASSLTGVPYNERFF.

This clonotype was counted a single time. The CDR3 end shows no conserved phenylalanine or tryptophan, and so a read error is likely. The chain has TRBV11-2 and TRBJ2-1; D is perhaps TRBD2 (7 bases). TRBJ2-7 matches the DNA end more closely, so the J call is doubtful. Germline CDR1 SGHAT, CDR2 FQNNGV. The CDR3 has 16 amino acids. As DNA, the CDR3 is TGTGCCAGCAGCCTTGGGGGAGGGGGGCGCATCAATGAGCAGTACCTC. Translated, it gives CASSLGGGGRINEQYL.

This clonotype appeared many times. This sequence joins TRBV11-3 and TRBJ2-7, with a possible D match to TRBD1 (5 bases). The V and J ends lost 5 bases and 2 bases respectively, with 16 bases between them. The CDR3 spans 15 residues. Looked up from germline, CDR1 is SGHNT and CDR2 is YENEEA. The CDR3 sequence is CASSPGMTAPYEQYF. DNA for the CDR3: TGTGCCAGCAGCCCAGGGATGACAGCCCCCTACGAGCAGTACTTC.

Comments on this clonotype: A clone one base away is much larger, so this may be a read error. CDR3 protein: CASSGLAGYSEQFF. The CDR3 DNA reads as TGTGCCAGCAGTGGTTTAGCTGGATACAGTGAGCAGTTCTTC. This chain joins TRBV2 and TRBJ2-1; unclear D gene. The CDR3 totals 14 residues. Germline V gives CDR1 SNHLY, CDR2 FYNNEI.

Comments on this clonotype: A read error may produce the germline difference seen at one junction end. The V call is TRBV5-6, the J call TRBJ2-5; 7 nucleotides agree with TRBD2. The CDR3 totals 15 residues. CDR1 and CDR2 from the germline V gene are SGHDT and YYEEEE. CDR3 DNA sequence: TGTGCCAACAGCCCCAAGGGGATGGGAGGGGAGACCCAGTATTTC. Its protein is CANSPKGMGGETQYF. Supplemented by reference TRBV5-6 and TRBJ2-5, the full variable domain reads DAGVTQSPTHLIKTRGQQVTLRCSPKSGHDTVSWYQQALGQGPQFIFQYYEEEERQRGNFPDRFSGHQFPNYSSELNVNALLLGDSALYLCANSPKGMGGETQYFGPGTRLLVL.

Worth noting for this clonotype: A read error may explain this, as a much larger clone is one base away. The chain carries TRBV28 and TRBJ2-2; TRBD2 matches at 7 bases. The CDR3 covers 15 residues. Trimming removed 4 bases from V and 5 bases from J; junction bases left unmatched: 7. Germline-derived CDR1 and CDR2 are MDHEN and SYDVKM. The CDR3 loop is CASSWREPGTGELFF. The CDR3 DNA reads as TGTGCCAGCAGTTGGCGGGAGCCTGGAACCGGGGAGCTGTTTTTT.

The chain is built from TRBV2 and TRBJ2-3, with 8 bases fitting TRBD2. The J segment lost 6 bases and the V segment lost 10 bases, leaving 9 bases of the junction unmatched. Germline lookup yields CDR1 SNHLY and CDR2 FYNNEI. This CDR3 is 13 amino acids long. The CDR3 DNA follows: TGTGCCAACAATCCGGGGGGGGAGGATACGCAGTATTTT. It encodes CANNPGGEDTQYF.

In the case of this clonotype: A read error may produce the germline difference seen at one junction end. The chain joins TRBV5-1 to TRBJ2-7; the D gene is possibly TRBD1 (6 bases). CDR1 SGHRS and CDR2 YFSETQ come from the germline V gene. This CDR3 is built from 13 residues. CDR3 region: CASSLDSGVEQYF. As DNA, the CDR3 is TGCGCCAGTAGCTTGGATTCAGGGGTTGAGCAGTACTTC.